The clone carrying this T cell receptor (beta chain) appeared once. This sample stems from a study of shared clonotypes between healthy human individuals. Repertoires were generated with immunoSEQ multiplex PCR, while TCRdb's copy carries only in-frame clones and drops some. The top ten hold about 12% of the sample, which has some 490,000 clones, over 70% seen once. Trimming took 5 bases from V and 2 from J; bases not matched to a gene: 5. The germline gives CDR1 SGHVS, CDR2 FQNEAQ. CDR3 length: 14 residues. This sequence joins TRBV7-8 and TRBJ2-7, with 8 bases lining up with TRBD1. The TCR was taken from a woman between 40 and 50 years old in good health. Some clones in this sample may be carry-over from other donors' samples. The sample was PBMCs. The CDR3 loop reads CASSLDRATYEQYF. CDR3 DNA: TGTGCCAGCAGCCTGGACAGGGCCACCTACGAGCAGTACTTC.